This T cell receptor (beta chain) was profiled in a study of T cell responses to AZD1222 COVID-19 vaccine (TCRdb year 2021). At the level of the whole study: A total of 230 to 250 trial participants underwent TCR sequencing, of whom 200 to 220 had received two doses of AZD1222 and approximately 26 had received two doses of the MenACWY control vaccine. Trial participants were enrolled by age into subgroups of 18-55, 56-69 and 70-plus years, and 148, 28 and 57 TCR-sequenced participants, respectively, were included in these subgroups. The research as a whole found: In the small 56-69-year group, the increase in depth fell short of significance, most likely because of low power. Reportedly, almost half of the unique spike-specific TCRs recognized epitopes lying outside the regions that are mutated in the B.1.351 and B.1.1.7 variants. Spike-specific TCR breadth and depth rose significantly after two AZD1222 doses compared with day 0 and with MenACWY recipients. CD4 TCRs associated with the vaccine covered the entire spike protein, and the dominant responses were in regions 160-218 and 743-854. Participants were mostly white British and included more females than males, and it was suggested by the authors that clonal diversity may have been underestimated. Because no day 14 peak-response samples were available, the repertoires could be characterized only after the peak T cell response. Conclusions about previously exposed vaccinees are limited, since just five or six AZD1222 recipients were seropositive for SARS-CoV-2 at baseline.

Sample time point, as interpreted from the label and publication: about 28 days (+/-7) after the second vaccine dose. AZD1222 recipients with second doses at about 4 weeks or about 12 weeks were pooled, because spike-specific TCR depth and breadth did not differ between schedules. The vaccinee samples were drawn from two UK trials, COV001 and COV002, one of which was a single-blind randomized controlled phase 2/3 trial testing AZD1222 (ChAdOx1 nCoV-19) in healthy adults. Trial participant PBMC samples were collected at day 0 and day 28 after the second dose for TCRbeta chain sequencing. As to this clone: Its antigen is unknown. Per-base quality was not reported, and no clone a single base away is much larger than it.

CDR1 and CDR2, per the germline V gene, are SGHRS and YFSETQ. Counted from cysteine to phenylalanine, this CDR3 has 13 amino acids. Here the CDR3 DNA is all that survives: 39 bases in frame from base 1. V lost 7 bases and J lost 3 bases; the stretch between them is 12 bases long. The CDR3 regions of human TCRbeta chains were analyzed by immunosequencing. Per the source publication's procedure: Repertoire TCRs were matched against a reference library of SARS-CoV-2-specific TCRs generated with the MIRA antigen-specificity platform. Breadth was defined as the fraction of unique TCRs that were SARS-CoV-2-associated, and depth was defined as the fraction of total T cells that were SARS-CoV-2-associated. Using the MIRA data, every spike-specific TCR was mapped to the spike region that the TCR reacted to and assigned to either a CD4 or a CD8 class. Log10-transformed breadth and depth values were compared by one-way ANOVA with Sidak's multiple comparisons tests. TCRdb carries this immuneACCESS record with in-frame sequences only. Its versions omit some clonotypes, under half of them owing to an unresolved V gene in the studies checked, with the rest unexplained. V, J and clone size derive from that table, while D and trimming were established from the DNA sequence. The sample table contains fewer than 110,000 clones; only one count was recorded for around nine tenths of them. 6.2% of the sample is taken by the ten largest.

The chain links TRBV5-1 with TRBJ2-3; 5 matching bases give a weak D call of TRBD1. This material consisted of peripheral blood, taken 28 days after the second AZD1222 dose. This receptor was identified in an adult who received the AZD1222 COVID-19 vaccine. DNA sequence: TGCGCCAGCCACGACACAGGAACAGATACGCAGTATTTT. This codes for CASHDTGTDTQYF.